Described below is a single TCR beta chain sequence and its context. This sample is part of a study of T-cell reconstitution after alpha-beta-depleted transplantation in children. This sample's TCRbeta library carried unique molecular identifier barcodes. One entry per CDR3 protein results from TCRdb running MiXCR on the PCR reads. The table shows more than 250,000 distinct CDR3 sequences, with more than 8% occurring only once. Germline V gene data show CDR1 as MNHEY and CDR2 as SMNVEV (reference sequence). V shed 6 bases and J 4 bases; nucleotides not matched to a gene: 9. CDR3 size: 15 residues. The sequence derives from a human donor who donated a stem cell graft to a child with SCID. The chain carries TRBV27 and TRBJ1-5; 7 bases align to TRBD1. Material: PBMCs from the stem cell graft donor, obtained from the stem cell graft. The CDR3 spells CASSQGGLSNQPQHF. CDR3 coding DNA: TGTGCCAGCAGCCAGGGGGGACTCTCTAATCAGCCCCAGCATTTT.